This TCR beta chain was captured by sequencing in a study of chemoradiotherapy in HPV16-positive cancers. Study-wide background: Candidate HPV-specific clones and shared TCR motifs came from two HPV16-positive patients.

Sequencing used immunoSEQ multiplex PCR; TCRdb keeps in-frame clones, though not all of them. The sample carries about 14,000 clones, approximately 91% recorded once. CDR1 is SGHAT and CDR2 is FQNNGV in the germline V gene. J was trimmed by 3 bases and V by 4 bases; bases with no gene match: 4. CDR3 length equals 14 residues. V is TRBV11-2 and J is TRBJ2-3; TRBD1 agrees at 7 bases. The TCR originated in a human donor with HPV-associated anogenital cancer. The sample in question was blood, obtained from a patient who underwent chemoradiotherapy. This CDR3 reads CASSSGQLTDTQYF. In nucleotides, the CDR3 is TGTGCCAGCAGCTCGGGACAGCTAACAGATACGCAGTATTTT. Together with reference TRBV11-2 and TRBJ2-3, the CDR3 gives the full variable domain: EAGVAQSPRYKIIEKRQSVAFWCNPISGHATLYWYQQILGQGPKLLIQFQNNGVVDDSQLPKDRFSAERLKGVDSTLKIQPAKLEDSAVYLCASSSGQLTDTQYFGPGTRLTVL.